The T cell receptor beta chain described here comes from a study of T cells after yellow fever vaccination. On the study more broadly: The authors prepared low-cell-number fractions using SMART-Seq v4 Ultra Low Input. Study-wide results and limits: On re-exposure, the response was weaker but peaked faster, at day 5 versus 15. The booster saw the reappearance of most primary-vaccination clones (approximately 97% CD4, around 88% CD8).

TCRdb reprocessed the 5' RACE reads via MiXCR and lists one record per CDR3 protein. The sample has fewer than 450,000 distinct CDR3 sequences; 3.5% to 4.5% are singletons. The germline CDR1 and CDR2 sequences are SGHKS and YYEKEE (reference sequence). V shed 5 bases, J shed 5 bases, and the junction held 11 bases outside the gene matches. The CDR3 runs 17 residues. Comment on this clonotype: Its specificity is not known.

The TCR comes from a man in his late teens or twenties who received the YFV17D yellow fever vaccine. The chain is built from TRBV5-5 and TRBJ2-3; TRBD2 agrees at 13 bases. The starting material was PBMCs, obtained 5 days after the yellow fever booster vaccination. The CDR3 sequence: CASRLPALAGGQDTQYF. DNA of the CDR3: TGTGCCAGCAGATTACCCGCACTAGCGGGGGGGCAAGATACGCAGTATTTT.